This T cell receptor beta chain was recorded in a study of blood T cell repertoires in COVID-19. In the study overall: COVID-19 samples from acute and convalescent phases originated in the United States, Italy and Spain. In each case, the material was cDNA or gDNA derived from T cells, B-cell-depleted T cells, or PBMCs.

The V end was cut by 3 bases, the J end by 7 bases, with 10 bases between. CDR1 and CDR2 (germline): MDHEN, SYDVKM. The CDR3 length is 14 residues. In the study's own analysis: Amplification of reference gene primers was used by the study to estimate nucleated cell counts. Repertoires were generated with immunoSEQ multiplex PCR, while TCRdb's copy carries only in-frame clones and drops some. The V and J calls and clone size come from that table; D and trimming were worked out from the DNA. The sample contains just under 300,000 clones, around nine tenths of which appear only once. This clone was counted only a few times.

The specimen was peripheral blood. This chain uses TRBV28 with TRBJ1-6, with D uncertain. The sequence was collected from a man between 65 and 85 years old with acute or convalescent COVID-19. The CDR3 bases are TGTGCCAGCAGTTTCCGGGTAGTGAATTCACCCCTCCACTTT. Its translation is CASSFRVVNSPLHF.